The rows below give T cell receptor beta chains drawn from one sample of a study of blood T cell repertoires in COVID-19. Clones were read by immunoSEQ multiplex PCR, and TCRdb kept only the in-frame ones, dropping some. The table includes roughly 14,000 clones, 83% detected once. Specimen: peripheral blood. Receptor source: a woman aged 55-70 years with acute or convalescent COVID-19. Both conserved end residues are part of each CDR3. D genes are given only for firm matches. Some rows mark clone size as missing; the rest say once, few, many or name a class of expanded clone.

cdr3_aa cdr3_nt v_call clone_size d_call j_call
CASRNLMTGFTDTQYF TGTGCCAGTAGGAACCTCATGACAGGATTCACAGATACGCAGTATTTT TRBV19 - - TRBJ2-3
CASSYRRQGLNTGELFF TGTGCCAGCAGTTATCGCCGACAGGGCCTGAACACCGGGGAGCTGTTTTTT TRBV6-2/TRBV6-3 - TRBD1 TRBJ2-2
CASSLNTGGQETQYF TGCGCCAGCAGCTTGAACACAGGGGGGCAAGAGACCCAGTACTTC TRBV5-1 - TRBD1 TRBJ2-5
CASQARERDTQYF TGTGCCAGCCAGGCGCGGGAGAGAGATACGCAGTATTTT TRBV2 - TRBD2 TRBJ2-3
CASGGRGNSPLHF TGTGCCTCGGGGGGAAGGGGAAATTCACCCCTCCACTTT TRBV6-5 - - TRBJ1-6
CASSLGASGGETQYF TGCGCCAGCAGCTTGGGGGCTAGCGGGGGAGAGACCCAGTACTTC TRBV5-1 once TRBD2 TRBJ2-5
CASSSGVGLGEQFF TGTGCCAGCAGCTCGGGGGTTGGGCTGGGTGAGCAGTTCTTC TRBV7-2 - - TRBJ2-1
CASSLIVTGGTNYGYTF TGTGCCAGCAGCTTAATAGTAACAGGGGGCACTAACTATGGCTACACCTTC TRBV7-9 - TRBD1 TRBJ1-2
CASSLDRPGTGELFF TGTGCCAGCAGCTTAGATCGGCCAGGGACCGGGGAGCTGTTTTTT TRBV11-3 - - TRBJ2-2
CATSADRSLNEKLFF TGTGCCACCAGTGCGGACAGGAGCCTGAATGAAAAACTGTTTTTT TRBV24-1 - TRBD1 TRBJ1-4
CASSLAIAVPDTQYF TGTGCCAGCAGCTTAGCCATCGCGGTACCAGATACGCAGTATTTT TRBV7-2 - - TRBJ2-3
CASRDRNEQYF TGTGCCAGCCGGGACAGAAACGAGCAGTACTTC TRBV27 - TRBD1 TRBJ2-7
CASSATGTNEKLFF TGTGCCAGTAGTGCGACAGGGACTAATGAAAAACTGTTTTTT TRBV19 - TRBD1 TRBJ1-4
CASSGRTGRFATNEKLFF TGCGCCAGCAGCGGGCGGACAGGGAGGTTCGCAACTAATGAAAAACTGTTTTTT TRBV5-1 - TRBD1 TRBJ1-4
CASTPGTGFEQYF TGTGCCAGCACCCCGGGGACAGGGTTTGAGCAGTACTTC TRBV6-5 - TRBD1 TRBJ2-7
CASSQDRTGVTEAFF TGTGCCAGCAGCCAAGACCGGACAGGGGTCACTGAAGCTTTCTTT TRBV4-2 - TRBD1 TRBJ1-1
CASSDTSGSSYEQYF TGTGCCAGCAGCGACACTAGCGGCTCCTCCTACGAGCAGTACTTC TRBV5-6 - TRBD2 TRBJ2-7
CASSPRDRGYNQPQHF TGTGCCAGCAGTCCCCGGGACAGGGGGTACAATCAGCCCCAGCATTTT TRBV6-6 - TRBD1 TRBJ1-5
CASSARQVYEQYF TGTGCCAGCAGCGCTAGACAGGTCTACGAGCAGTACTTC TRBV2 - - TRBJ2-7
CASSLRQGLGAGELFF TGTGCCAGCAGCTTAAGGCAGGGCCTTGGGGCCGGGGAGCTGTTTTTT TRBV7-8 - - TRBJ2-2
CASSLHSSGSWDEQFF TGTGCCAGCAGCTTACATTCTAGCGGGAGTTGGGATGAGCAGTTCTTC TRBV7-2 - TRBD2 TRBJ2-1
CASRLLSGRGNTEAFF TGTGCAAGTCGCTTATTGTCGGGGCGGGGGAACACTGAAGCTTTCTTT TRBV12-2 - - TRBJ1-1
CASVTDSPGNSPLHF TGTGCCAGCGTAACGGACTCTCCCGGTAATTCACCCCTCCACTTT TRBV2 - - TRBJ1-6
CASSFLGTVNTEAFF TGTGCCAGCAGTTTCTTGGGGACAGTAAACACTGAAGCTTTCTTT TRBV6-5 - TRBD1 TRBJ1-1
CASSIWTGGRYGYTF TGTGCCAGTAGTATTTGGACAGGGGGCCGCTATGGCTACACCTTC TRBV19 - TRBD1 TRBJ1-2
CASLETGQRSYEQYF TGTGCCAGCTTAGAAACGGGACAGCGTTCCTACGAGCAGTACTTC TRBV27 - TRBD1 TRBJ2-7
CASSGRPDTQYF TGTGCCAGCAGCGGGAGGCCAGATACGCAGTATTTT TRBV27 - TRBD2 TRBJ2-3